Following are 6 T cell receptor beta chains from one sample sequenced in a study of T cells in women clearing cervical HPV infection. TCRdb's copy holds only in-frame clones and misses some; the assay was immunoSEQ multiplex PCR. The sample's table shows about 30,000 clones. Sequencing used blood buffy coat. Every receptor here comes from a woman aged 18 to 75 with a cervical HPV16 infection that either progressed to CIN3+ or cleared (not recorded which).

Worth noting for this clone: From the germline J gene comes the end of the CDR3, since the read stops 3 residues before it. The chain joins TRBV6-2 or TRBV6-3 to TRBJ1-3, with D possibly TRBD1 on 6 matching bases. This CDR3 has 15 amino acids. V lost 9 bases to trimming and J lost 6 bases, with 21 bases between them. The V gene's germline CDR1 is MNHEY and CDR2 SVGEGT. The CDR3 bases that were read are TGTGCCAGACCTCAATTGGGGGACACCCTAAACACC. As protein: CARPQLGDTLNT. From start to end, the CDR3 is CARPQLGDTLNTIYF.

In regard to this clone: The read falls 3 residues short of the CDR3 end, and the missing part is taken from the germline J gene. The chain has TRBV7-3 and TRBJ2-3, with a tentative D call TRBD2 (6 bases). The V gene lost 5 bases and the J gene lost 0 bases, with 12 bases spanning the gap. Germline CDR1 reads SGHTA; CDR2 reads FQGTGA. This CDR3 spans 15 amino acids. CDR3: CASSPSGLSTDTQYF. The covered CDR3 bases are TGTGCCAGCAGCCCGAGCGGGCTTAGCACAGATACG.

About this clone itself: The sequenced fragment ends 3 residues before the CDR3 boundary, so the rest is inferred from the germline J gene. This chain links TRBV6-4 with TRBJ1-2, with a tentative D call TRBD1 (5 bases). Germline lookup yields CDR1 MRHNA and CDR2 SNTAGT. This CDR3 has 14 amino acids. The DNA read from the CDR3 is TGTGCCAGCAGTGACTCCTTTCGGGGGGTCGGC. It is translated as CASSDSFRGVG. The CDR3 as a whole reads CASSDSFRGVGYTF.

Worth noting for this clone: The read ends 3 residues before the CDR3 terminus; that terminus is restored from the germline J gene. The gene calls are TRBV5-1 and TRBJ2-5; 10 bases fit TRBD1. Trimming cost V 6 bases and J 5 bases; bases outside gene matches: 7. The germline V gene has CDR1 SGHRS and CDR2 YFSETQ. This CDR3 is 14 amino acids long. CDR3 DNA (partial): TGCGCCAGCAACCCGACAGGGGGCGCGGAGACC. Protein: CASNPTGGAET. The CDR3 as a whole reads CASNPTGGAETQYF.

In regard to this clone: The CDR3 goes on 3 residues after the read ends, and that part is filled in from the germline J gene. The V call is TRBV15, the J call TRBJ2-5, with D possibly being TRBD1 (6 bases). This CDR3 region has 14 residues. Germline V gene data show CDR1 as LNHNV and CDR2 as YYDKDF (reference sequence). The ends were cut back, 1 base at V and 2 bases at J, with 8 bases in the middle. The CDR3 loop is CATSRGTGQETQYF. Partial CDR3 DNA: TGTGCCACCAGCAGAGGCACAGGGCAAGAGACC.

Remarks on this clone: The read terminates 3 residues ahead of where the CDR3 ends, so the germline J gene completes it. The chain couples TRBV7-3 to TRBJ2-1; 11 bases line up with TRBD2. Germline V gene lookup returns CDR1 SGHTA and CDR2 FQGTGA. This CDR3 has 16 residues. V shed 5 bases, J shed 0 bases, and the junction held 3 bases outside the gene matches. The CDR3: CASSLGTSGSYNEQFF. CDR3 DNA, as far as it was read: TGTGCCAGCAGCCTAGGGACTAGCGGCTCCTACAATGAG.